Below are 30 T cell receptor beta chains sequenced from a single sample in a study of T cell responses to AZD1222 COVID-19 vaccine (dated by TCRdb to the early 2020s). The time point label, read with the paper, signifies: baseline before first vaccination. Libraries came from the immunoSEQ multiplex PCR assay. Sourced from immuneACCESS, this table was stored by TCRdb with only in-frame sequences that have V and J called. A share of the clones is absent; for the studies checked, an unresolved V gene accounts for under half, and the remainder has no known explanation. This sample comprises about 130,000 clones, under 95% of them detected only once. The ten largest clones capture 1.9% of the sample. The specimen comprised peripheral blood, sampled on day 0 of AZD1222 vaccination. All receptors come from an adult in good health.

The V call is TRBV6-5, the J call TRBJ2-3, with a weak D call TRBD1 (5 bases). Germline V gene lookup returns CDR1 MNHEY and CDR2 SVGAGI. V dropped 2 bases and J dropped 4 bases, with 10 bases sitting between them. This CDR3 region has 14 residues. The CDR3 reads CASSYGRGPDTQYF. Written as DNA, the CDR3 is TGTGCCAGCAGTTACGGTAGGGGCCCAGATACGCAGTATTTT.

This rearrangement joins TRBV4-1 to TRBJ2-7, with D possibly being TRBD1 (5 bases). CDR1 is MGHRA and CDR2 is YSYEKL in the germline V gene. V was cut by 0 bases and J by 0 bases, with 9 bases left in between. The CDR3 is 15 amino acids. The CDR3 nucleotides are TGCGCCAGCAGCCAAGACCAGGGCAACTCCTACGAGCAGTACTTC. This gives the protein CASSQDQGNSYEQYF.

The chain couples TRBV9 to TRBJ1-5; D gene ambiguous. CDR1 is SGDLS and CDR2 is YYNGEE in the germline V gene. This CDR3 is built from 15 residues. Deletions cut 2 bases from V and 2 bases from J, with 11 bases between. This CDR3 is CASSVGLFGNQPQHF. For the CDR3, the DNA is TGTGCCAGCAGCGTCGGCCTTTTCGGCAATCAGCCCCAGCATTTT.

V usage is TRBV4-3 and J usage is TRBJ1-6, with D possibly TRBD1 on 6 matching bases. V was pared by 4 bases and J by 7 bases, with 11 bases between. Germline CDR1 is LGHNA and CDR2 is YSLEER. This CDR3 comprises 14 residues. CDR3 sequence (DNA): TGCGCCAGCAGCCGAACAGGGCCCAATTCACCCCTCCACTTT. Translation gives CASSRTGPNSPLHF.

The chain employs TRBV7-9 and TRBJ2-2; the match to TRBD2 covers 7 bases. The ends lost 5 bases at V and 0 bases at J; junction bases unmatched: 6. Germline CDR1 SEHNR, CDR2 FQNEAQ (reference sequence). The CDR3 spans 16 residues. The CDR3 sequence: CASSISTSPNTGELFF. For the CDR3, the DNA is TGTGCCAGCAGCATATCGACTAGCCCGAACACCGGGGAGCTGTTTTTT. Based on the CDR3 plus reference TRBV7-9 and TRBJ2-2, the full variable domain is DTGVSQNPRHKITKRGQNVTFRCDPISEHNRLYWYRQTLGQGPEFLTYFQNEAQLEKSRLLSDRFSAERPKGSFSTLEIQRTEQGDSAMYLCASSISTSPNTGELFFGEGSRLTVL.

This rearrangement joins TRBV5-4 to TRBJ2-7; 9 nucleotides match TRBD2. Germline CDR1 and CDR2: SGHNT and YYREEE (reference sequence). The CDR3 spans 16 residues. With 0 bases clipped from V and 6 bases from J, the junction kept 10 bases outside the gene matches. CDR3 nucleotide sequence: TGTGCCAGCAGCTTGGTTGCGGGGGGGAGTCTTCGCGAGCAGTACTTC. It translates to CASSLVAGGSLREQYF. The entire variable domain, with the rest obtained from reference TRBV5-4 and TRBJ2-7, is as follows: ETGVTQSPTHLIKTRGQQVTLRCSSQSGHNTVSWYQQALGQGPQFIFQYYREEENGRGNFPPRFSGLQFPNYSSELNVNALELDDSALYLCASSLVAGGSLREQYFGPGTRLTVT.

The chain couples TRBV27 to TRBJ2-6, with 9 bases aligning to TRBD1. From germline, CDR1 is MNHEY and CDR2 SMNVEV (reference sequence). The junction had 10 bases not matched to a gene; V was cut back by 5 bases and J by 2 bases. The CDR3 loop spans 18 amino acids. The CDR3 protein is CASSRGDRAFAGANVLTF. CDR3 DNA sequence: TGTGCCAGCAGTAGGGGGGACAGGGCTTTCGCTGGGGCCAACGTCCTGACTTTC.

The chain has TRBV5-6 and TRBJ2-7; unclear D gene. With 2 bases removed from V and 2 bases from J, the gap between germline ends came to 8 bases. Germline V gene data show CDR1 as SGHDT and CDR2 as YYEEEE. The CDR3 has 13 residues. The CDR3: CASSFGSPYEQYF. DNA of the CDR3: TGTGCCAGCAGCTTCGGGTCCCCCTACGAGCAGTACTTC. Looking up the rest from reference TRBV5-6 and TRBJ2-7 gives the full variable domain: DAGVTQSPTHLIKTRGQQVTLRCSPKSGHDTVSWYQQALGQGPQFIFQYYEEEERQRGNFPDRFSGHQFPNYSSELNVNALLLGDSALYLCASSFGSPYEQYFGPGTRLTVT.

CDR3 nucleotide sequence: TGTGCCAGCAGCTTTGAGGAGTTGACTGAAGCTTTCTTT. Its protein is CASSFEELTEAFF. This chain connects TRBV5-4 to TRBJ1-1; D gene unclear. CDR1 SGHNT and CDR2 YYREEE come from the germline V gene (reference sequence). The germline V and J ends were trimmed by 2 bases and 5 bases, with 10 bases remaining between them. This CDR3 spans 13 amino acids.

J is TRBJ1-2 and V is TRBV7-9; no firm D call. The CDR3 has 12 amino acids. The germline V gene encodes CDR1 SEHNR and CDR2 FQNEAQ (reference sequence). V was clipped by 5 bases and J by 8 bases, with 12 bases between them. CDR3 loop: CASSRGVLGYTF. CDR3 sequence (DNA): TGTGCCAGCAGCCGCGGGGTGCTGGGCTACACCTTC.

The rearrangement uses TRBV19 and TRBJ1-2; the D is unclear. There are 12 residues in the CDR3. Germline-derived CDR1 and CDR2 are LNHDA and SQIVND (reference sequence). Trimming left V 3 bases short and J 6 bases short, with 8 bases between. The CDR3 loop reads CASSMKGNGYTF. For the CDR3, the DNA is TGTGCCAGTAGTATGAAAGGGAATGGCTACACCTTC.

The V call is TRBV13, the J call TRBJ2-7; 14 bases align to TRBD2. V was pared by 0 bases and J by 1 base, with 5 bases of the junction left unmatched. Germline values: CDR1 PRHDT, CDR2 FYEKMQ (reference sequence). The CDR3 contains 18 residues. CDR3 sequence reads: CASSLGGGLAGESYEQYF. DNA for the CDR3: TGTGCCAGCAGCTTAGGCGGGGGACTAGCGGGGGAGTCCTACGAGCAGTACTTC.

The gene calls are TRBV5-1 and TRBJ2-2; possibly TRBD1 for D (5 bases). V dropped 4 bases and J dropped 5 bases, with 12 bases sitting between them. CDR3 length equals 14 residues. Per germline, CDR1 SGHRS and CDR2 YFSETQ. In DNA form, the CDR3 reads TGCGCCAGCAGCCCTGGACACCGAACCGGGGAGCTGTTTTTT. Amino acids: CASSPGHRTGELFF.

The chain employs TRBV6-2 or TRBV6-3 and TRBJ2-7; the D is unclear. The CDR3 runs to 17 residues. Germline CDR1 and CDR2: MNHEY and SVGEGT. Between the trimmed V and J ends, which lost 2 bases and 0 bases, there was a span of 17 bases. The CDR3 protein is CASSYPPWLLSSYEQYF. CDR3 nucleotide sequence: TGTGCCAGCAGTTACCCCCCCTGGTTACTTAGCTCCTACGAGCAGTACTTC.

In nucleotides, the CDR3 is TGTGCCAGCAGCAGACAGAAAGGGGATACGCAGTATTTT. As protein: CASSRQKGDTQYF. This rearrangement joins TRBV7-9 to TRBJ2-3, with a tentative D call TRBD1 (5 bases). V dropped 5 bases and J dropped 6 bases, with 12 bases sitting between them. Germline CDR1 is SEHNR and CDR2 is FQNEAQ (reference sequence). The CDR3 spans 13 residues. Together with reference TRBV7-9 and TRBJ2-3, the CDR3 gives the full variable domain: DTGVSQNPRHKITKRGQNVTFRCDPISEHNRLYWYRQTLGQGPEFLTYFQNEAQLEKSRLLSDRFSAERPKGSFSTLEIQRTEQGDSAMYLCASSRQKGDTQYFGPGTRLTVL.

This sequence joins TRBV6-5 and TRBJ2-7, with no clear D. This CDR3 is 13 amino acids long. Trimming stripped 0 bases from V and 6 bases from J, with 9 bases between. CDR1 and CDR2 from the germline V gene are MNHEY and SVGAGI. CDR3 DNA sequence: TGTGCCAGCAGTTACTCTACTGTCAGCGAGCAGTACTTC. This codes for CASSYSTVSEQYF.

The chain has TRBV4-3 and TRBJ2-3; D might be TRBD1 or TRBD2, each matching 7 bases. CDR3 length equals 15 residues. CDR1 and CDR2 from the germline V gene are LGHNA and YSLEER. V shed 2 bases and J shed 1 base, with 10 bases lying between them. DNA of the CDR3: TGCGCCAGCAGCCAATCAGGGGGGGGCACAGATACGCAGTATTTT. Its translation is CASSQSGGGTDTQYF.

The V and J genes are TRBV13 and TRBJ2-5; possible D gene TRBD1, 6 bases. From germline, CDR1 is PRHDT and CDR2 FYEKMQ (reference sequence). Trimming shortened V by 2 bases and J by 1 base, and 8 bases separated the two germline ends. This CDR3 is 14 amino acids long. Here the CDR3 reads CASSLRGGQETQYF. In DNA form, the CDR3 reads TGTGCCAGCAGCTTAAGAGGGGGCCAAGAGACCCAGTACTTC.

This chain joins TRBV20-1 and TRBJ2-4, with D uncertain. V was trimmed by 5 bases and J by 2 bases, leaving 4 bases between them. CDR1 and CDR2 from the germline V gene are DFQATT and SNEGSKA (reference sequence). The CDR3 length is 11 residues. Here the CDR3 DNA reads TGCAGTGCTTCCCCCAAAAACATTCAGTACTTC. Translation: CSASPKNIQYF.

The chain couples TRBV6-1 to TRBJ1-1; the D gene is possibly TRBD1 (5 bases). Germline CDR1 reads MNHNS; CDR2 reads SASEGT. V was clipped by 4 bases and J by 1 base, with 16 bases between them. This CDR3 is 16 amino acids long. The CDR3 DNA follows: TGTGCCAGCAGTGTACAGGCCTCTAGGTCGAACACTGAAGCTTTCTTT. Translation: CASSVQASRSNTEAFF.

The sample holds one count of this clone. The rearrangement links TRBV11-2 to TRBJ2-2, with 8 bases fitting TRBD1. With 2 bases clipped from V and 6 bases from J, the junction kept 2 bases outside the gene matches. Germline V gene sequence: CDR1 SGHAT, CDR2 FQNNGV. The CDR3 extends over 14 amino acids. In DNA, the CDR3 is TGTGCCAGCAGCTTAAACAGGGGGGCCGGGGAGCTGTTTTTT. Translated, it gives CASSLNRGAGELFF. The entire variable domain, with the rest obtained from reference TRBV11-2 and TRBJ2-2, is as follows: EAGVAQSPRYKIIEKRQSVAFWCNPISGHATLYWYQQILGQGPKLLIQFQNNGVVDDSQLPKDRFSAERLKGVDSTLKIQPAKLEDSAVYLCASSLNRGAGELFFGEGSRLTVL.

The chain uses TRBV5-4 and TRBJ2-3; 9 bases line up with TRBD2. This CDR3 contains 15 residues. Germline CDR1 is SGHNT and CDR2 is YYREEE (reference sequence). The J segment lost 1 base and the V segment lost 4 bases, leaving 4 bases of the junction unmatched. The CDR3 loop is CASSGGLARTDTQYF. As DNA, the CDR3 is TGTGCCAGCAGCGGGGGACTAGCCCGCACAGATACGCAGTATTTT.

The rearrangement links TRBV7-8 to TRBJ1-1; no firm D call. Trimming removed 1 base from V and 9 bases from J, with 21 bases in between. CDR1 is SGHVS, CDR2 FQNEAQ, per germline. This CDR3 is 16 amino acids long. This CDR3 reads CASSLGPPQREIKAFF. For the CDR3, the DNA is TGTGCCAGCAGCTTAGGCCCGCCTCAGCGCGAGATAAAAGCTTTCTTT.

The J gene is TRBJ1-2, the V gene TRBV2, with D possibly TRBD1 on 6 matching bases. V lost 5 bases and J lost 8, with 18 bases in between. The CDR3 extends over 14 amino acids. Per germline, CDR1 SNHLY and CDR2 FYNNEI. The CDR3 DNA is TGTGCCAGCAGTTTAGAACTCAGGGGAGACGGCTACACCTTC. It specifies CASSLELRGDGYTF.

The chain combines TRBV11-2 with TRBJ2-7; a possible D gene is TRBD2 (6 bases). This CDR3 comprises 15 residues. Germline V gene lookup returns CDR1 SGHAT and CDR2 FQNNGV. The germline V and J ends were trimmed by 4 bases and 2 bases, with 15 bases remaining between them. CDR3 DNA sequence: TGTGCCAGCAGCTCCCGGGACTCATCACCCTACGAGCAGTACTTC. It is translated as CASSSRDSSPYEQYF.

V and J are TRBV4-3 and TRBJ1-2; 9 bases match TRBD1. Losses at the gene ends were 0 bases for V and 8 bases for J; bases not matched to a gene: 16. CDR3 length: 18 residues. Germline V gene data show CDR1 as LGHNA and CDR2 as YSLEER. CDR3 protein: CASSQESGWDRVMSGYTF. CDR3 coding DNA: TGCGCCAGCAGCCAAGAATCTGGATGGGACAGGGTAATGAGCGGCTACACCTTC.

This clone appeared a single time. The V call is TRBV18, the J call TRBJ1-1; possible D gene TRBD1, 5 bases. The germline CDR1 and CDR2 sequences are KGHSH and LQKENI. Trimming pared 3 bases from V and 1 base from J, leaving 15 bases between. The CDR3 is 16 residues long. The CDR3 protein is CASSPGSGRQNTEAFF. The CDR3 DNA sequence: TGTGCCAGCTCACCCGGTTCGGGACGGCAGAACACTGAAGCTTTCTTT. Full variable domain (rest looked up from reference TRBV18 and TRBJ1-1): NAGVMQNPRHLVRRRGQEARLRCSPMKGHSHVYWYRQLPEEGLKFMVYLQKENIIDESGMPKERFSAEFPKEGPSILRIQQVVRGDSAAYFCASSPGSGRQNTEAFFGQGTRLTVV.

The rearrangement joins TRBV6-4 to TRBJ2-1; D possibly uses TRBD1 or TRBD2 (5 bases each). Germline loops: CDR1 MRHNA, CDR2 SNTAGT. The ends were cut back, 8 bases at V and 7 bases at J, with 9 bases in the middle. This CDR3 comprises 11 residues. The CDR3: CASGTGNEQFF. DNA of the CDR3: TGTGCCAGCGGGACGGGGAATGAGCAGTTCTTC.

The rearrangement joins TRBV7-2 to TRBJ2-3; tentatively, D is TRBD1 (6 bases). The CDR3 has 16 amino acids. The V end lost 1 base, the J end lost 4 bases, and 15 bases lay between the germline ends. Looked up from germline, CDR1 is SGHTA and CDR2 is FQGNSA. The CDR3 DNA follows: TGTGCCAGCAGCTTAGGTTCAGGGGTTATTTCAGATACGCAGTATTTT. Translating it yields CASSLGSGVISDTQYF.

This chain connects TRBV3-1 (or the pseudogene TRBV3-2) to TRBJ1-1, with TRBD1 as a possible D gene (5 bases). Trimming cost V 5 bases and J 1 base, with 11 bases left between them. The germline CDR1 and CDR2 sequences are LGHDT and YNNKEL (reference sequence). CDR3 size: 14 residues. This CDR3 is CASSNRGPNTEAFF. In DNA, the CDR3 is TGTGCCAGCAGCAACCGGGGCCCGAACACTGAAGCTTTCTTT.